A selection of T cell receptor beta chains follows, all from one sample in a study of CXCR3-negative and CXCR3-positive naive CD8 T cells. From the 5' RACE reads, TCRdb lists one entry per CDR3 protein and no DNA. The sample's table shows roughly 63,000 distinct CDR3 sequences. Input material: naive CXCR3+ CD8+ T cells from blood. These receptors were obtained from a human donor in good health. Some clones in this sample may be carry-over from other donors' samples. Both conserved end residues are part of each CDR3.

CDR3 protein	V gene	J gene
CASSYGTNTEAFF	TRBV6-5	TRBJ1-1
CSVEDLTGDNFYGYTF	TRBV29-1	TRBJ1-2
CASSLRISWGGPADTQYF	TRBV4-2	TRBJ2-3
CASSQVGQVFTGELFF	TRBV3-1	TRBJ2-2
CASSHPKLADSYNEQFF	TRBV14	TRBJ2-1
CASGPLSEQYF	TRBV12-5	TRBJ2-7
CSVEGLAEGEDTQYF	TRBV29-1	TRBJ2-3
CASSSTDRQETQYF	TRBV7-9	TRBJ2-5
CSVMDNPYEQYF	TRBV29-1	TRBJ2-7
CSVLRPTYNEQFF	TRBV29-1	TRBJ2-1
CASSPGTGRYNEQFF	TRBV2	TRBJ2-1
CSALGTGTEAFF	TRBV29-1	TRBJ1-1
CASSPRSGENTEAFF	TRBV18	TRBJ1-1
CSAFEDSNNEQFF	TRBV20-1	TRBJ2-1
CSADQGAGYNEQFF	TRBV20-1	TRBJ2-1
CSARGLLSTDTQYF	TRBV20-1	TRBJ2-3
CSVTEYNEQFF	TRBV29-1	TRBJ2-1
CASAPTGDRAHEQYF	TRBV4-2	TRBJ2-7
CSVSFGTSGTGELFF	TRBV29-1	TRBJ2-2
CSVDATNAYEQYF	TRBV29-1	TRBJ2-7
CASLGGNTEAFF	TRBV7-9	TRBJ1-1
CASSLVAGSDEQFF	TRBV7-9	TRBJ2-1